The present T cell receptor beta chain was sequenced within a study of beta chain features in type 1 diabetes. Overall study results and limits: TCRB CDR3s from Type 1 diabetes patients were moderately but significantly shorter in all four CD4+ subsets.

Every isolated RNA sample was fully reverse transcribed, so sequencing captured expressed TCRB transcripts. Measured with immunoSEQ multiplex PCR; TCRdb has only the in-frame clones, and not every one. The sample comprises a few hundred thousand clones, roughly an eighth of which are singletons, and 0.017% rests with the top ten. A note on this clone: Its antigen remains unknown.

There are 15 residues in the CDR3. The V gene end was trimmed by 2 bases and the J gene end by 7 bases; junction bases not matched to a gene: 6. Germline loops: CDR1 SEHNR, CDR2 FQNEAQ (reference sequence). The chain recombines TRBV7-9 with TRBJ2-1; TRBD2 matches at 9 bases. The sample was naive CD4+ T cells from blood. The origin of this receptor is a man aged 25 to 40 with type 1 diabetes. CDR3 bases: TGTGCCAGCAGCTTAAGTCTAGCGGGAAGAAATGAGCAGTTCTTC. Translated, it gives CASSLSLAGRNEQFF. The variable domain in full, with the rest retrieved from reference TRBV7-9 and TRBJ2-1, is DTGVSQNPRHKITKRGQNVTFRCDPISEHNRLYWYRQTLGQGPEFLTYFQNEAQLEKSRLLSDRFSAERPKGSFSTLEIQRTEQGDSAMYLCASSLSLAGRNEQFFGPGTRLTVL.